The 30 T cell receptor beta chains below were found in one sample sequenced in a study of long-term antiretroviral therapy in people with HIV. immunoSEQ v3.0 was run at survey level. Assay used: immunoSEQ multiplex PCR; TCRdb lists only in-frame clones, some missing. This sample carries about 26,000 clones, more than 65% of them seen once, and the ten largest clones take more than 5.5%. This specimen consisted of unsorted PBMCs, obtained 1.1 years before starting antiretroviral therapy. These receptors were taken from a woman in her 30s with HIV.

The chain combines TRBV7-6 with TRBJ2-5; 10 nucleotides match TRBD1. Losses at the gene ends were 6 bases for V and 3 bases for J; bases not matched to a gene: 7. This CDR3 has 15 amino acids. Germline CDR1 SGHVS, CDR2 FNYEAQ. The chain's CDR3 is CASSTTGTGEETQYF. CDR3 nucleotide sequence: TGTGCCAGCAGTACAACCGGGACAGGGGAAGAGACCCAGTACTTC.

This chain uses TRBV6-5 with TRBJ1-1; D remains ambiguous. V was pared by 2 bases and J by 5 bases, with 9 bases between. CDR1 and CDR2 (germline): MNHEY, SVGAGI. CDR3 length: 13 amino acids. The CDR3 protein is CASSYTEGTEAFF. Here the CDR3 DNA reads TGTGCCAGCAGTTACACGGAGGGAACTGAAGCTTTCTTT.

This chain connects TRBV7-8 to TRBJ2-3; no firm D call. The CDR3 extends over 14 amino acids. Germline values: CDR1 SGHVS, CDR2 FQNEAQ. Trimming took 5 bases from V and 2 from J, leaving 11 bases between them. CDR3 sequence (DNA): TGTGCCAGCAGCCACGCACTTACCACAGATACGCAGTATTTT. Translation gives CASSHALTTDTQYF.

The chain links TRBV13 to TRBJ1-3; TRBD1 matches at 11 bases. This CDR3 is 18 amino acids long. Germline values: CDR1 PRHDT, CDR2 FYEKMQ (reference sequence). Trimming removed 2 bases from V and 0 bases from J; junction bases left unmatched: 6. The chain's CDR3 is CASSLRAGTGGSGNTIYF. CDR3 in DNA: TGTGCCAGCAGCTTAAGAGCTGGGACAGGGGGCTCTGGAAACACCATATATTTT.

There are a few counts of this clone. The CDR3 is CASGLSESSQPQHF. In nucleotides, the CDR3 is TGTGCTAGTGGTTTGTCCGAATCCAGTCAGCCCCAGCATTTT. The chain carries TRBV12-5 and TRBJ1-5; D is uncertain. The CDR3 covers 14 residues. V was shortened by 2 bases and J by 6 bases, with 11 bases between the two germline ends. Germline assignment: CDR1 LGHNT and CDR2 FRNRAP. The whole variable domain, remainder taken from reference TRBV12-5 and TRBJ1-5, is DARVTQTPRHKVTEMGQEVTMRCQPILGHNTVFWYRQTMMQGLELLAYFRNRAPLDDSGMPKDRFSAEMPDATLATLKIQPSEPRDSAVYFCASGLSESSQPQHFGDGTRLSIL.

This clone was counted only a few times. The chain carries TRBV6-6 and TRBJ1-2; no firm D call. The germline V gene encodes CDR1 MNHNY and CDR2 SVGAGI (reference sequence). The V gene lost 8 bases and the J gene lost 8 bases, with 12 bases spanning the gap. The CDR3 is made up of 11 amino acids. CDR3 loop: CASSLDGGYTF. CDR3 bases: TGTGCCAGCTCCCTGGACGGAGGCTACACCTTC.

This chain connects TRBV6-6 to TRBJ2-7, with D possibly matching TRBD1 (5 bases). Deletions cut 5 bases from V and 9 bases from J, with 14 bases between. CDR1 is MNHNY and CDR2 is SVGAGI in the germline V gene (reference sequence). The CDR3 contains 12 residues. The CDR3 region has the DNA TGTGCCAGCAGTAATACAGGATCGGGGCAGTACTTC. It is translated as CASSNTGSGQYF.

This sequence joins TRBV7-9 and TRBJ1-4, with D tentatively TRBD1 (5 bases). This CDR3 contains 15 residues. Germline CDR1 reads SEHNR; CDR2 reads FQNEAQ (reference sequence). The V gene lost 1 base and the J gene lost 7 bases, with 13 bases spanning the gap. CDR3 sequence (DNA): TGTGCCAGCAGCTTAGGTCAGGCCCAGGGTGAAAAACTGTTTTTT. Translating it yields CASSLGQAQGEKLFF.

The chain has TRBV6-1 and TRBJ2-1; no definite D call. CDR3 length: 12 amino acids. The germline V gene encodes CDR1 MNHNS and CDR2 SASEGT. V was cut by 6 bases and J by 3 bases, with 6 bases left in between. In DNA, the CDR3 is TGTGCCAGCAGCAACCGCTACAATGAGCAGTTCTTC. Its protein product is CASSNRYNEQFF.

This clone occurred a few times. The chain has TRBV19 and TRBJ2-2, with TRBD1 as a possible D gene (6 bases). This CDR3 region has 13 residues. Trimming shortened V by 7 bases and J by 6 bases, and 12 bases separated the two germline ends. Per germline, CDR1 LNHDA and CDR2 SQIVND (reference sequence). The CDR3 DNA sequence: TGTGCCAGTAACAGGGTAGGGGCCGGGGAGCTGTTTTTT. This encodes CASNRVGAGELFF. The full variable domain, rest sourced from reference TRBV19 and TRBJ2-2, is DGGITQSPKYLFRKEGQNVTLSCEQNLNHDAMYWYRQDPGQGLRLIYYSQIVNDFQKGDIAEGYSVSREKKESFPLTVTSAQKNPTAFYLCASNRVGAGELFFGEGSRLTVL.

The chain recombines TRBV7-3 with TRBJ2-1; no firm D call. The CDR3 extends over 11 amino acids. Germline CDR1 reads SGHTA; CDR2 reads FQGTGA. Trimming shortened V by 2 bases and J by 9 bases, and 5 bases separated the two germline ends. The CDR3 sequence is CASSLDTEQFF. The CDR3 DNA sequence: TGTGCCAGCAGCTTAGACACTGAGCAGTTCTTC.

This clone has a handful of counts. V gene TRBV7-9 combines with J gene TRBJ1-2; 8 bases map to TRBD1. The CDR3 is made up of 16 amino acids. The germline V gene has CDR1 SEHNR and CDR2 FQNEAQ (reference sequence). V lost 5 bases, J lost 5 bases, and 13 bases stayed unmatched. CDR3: CASSNKSTGGDYGYTF. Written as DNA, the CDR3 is TGTGCCAGCAGCAATAAAAGTACAGGGGGAGATTATGGCTACACCTTC.

This CDR3 is CASRGGAGANVLTF. CDR3 in DNA: TGTGCCAGCAGGGGGGGGGCTGGGGCCAACGTCCTGACTTTC. The chain combines TRBV6-6 with TRBJ2-6, with 7 positions matching TRBD2. The V gene's germline CDR1 is MNHNY and CDR2 SVGAGI (reference sequence). The CDR3 covers 14 residues. The J segment lost 2 bases and the V segment lost 6 bases, leaving 1 base of the junction unmatched.

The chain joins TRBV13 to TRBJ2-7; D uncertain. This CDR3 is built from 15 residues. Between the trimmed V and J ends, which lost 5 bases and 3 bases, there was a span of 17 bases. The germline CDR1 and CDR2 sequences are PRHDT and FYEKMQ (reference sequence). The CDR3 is CASSEMTSRRYEQYF. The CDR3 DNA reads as TGTGCCAGCAGCGAAATGACAAGCCGCCGCTACGAGCAGTACTTC.

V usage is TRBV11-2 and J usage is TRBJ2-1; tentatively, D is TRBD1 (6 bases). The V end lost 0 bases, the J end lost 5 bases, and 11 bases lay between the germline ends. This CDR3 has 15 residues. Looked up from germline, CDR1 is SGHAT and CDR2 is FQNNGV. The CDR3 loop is CASSLEGQGHNEQFF. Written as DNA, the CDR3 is TGTGCCAGCAGCTTAGAGGGACAAGGTCACAATGAGCAGTTCTTC.

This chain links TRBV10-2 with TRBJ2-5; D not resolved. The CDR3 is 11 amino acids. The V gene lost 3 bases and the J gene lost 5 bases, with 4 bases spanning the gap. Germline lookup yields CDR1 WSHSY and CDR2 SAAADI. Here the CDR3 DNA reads TGCGCCAGCAGTGATAGCGAGACCCAGTACTTC. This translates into CASSDSETQYF.

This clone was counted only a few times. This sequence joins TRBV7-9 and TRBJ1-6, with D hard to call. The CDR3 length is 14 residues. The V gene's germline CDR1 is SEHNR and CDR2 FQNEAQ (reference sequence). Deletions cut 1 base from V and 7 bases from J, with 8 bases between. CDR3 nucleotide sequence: TGTGCCAGCAGCTTAGACAGCCAGAATTCACCCCTCCACTTT. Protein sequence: CASSLDSQNSPLHF.

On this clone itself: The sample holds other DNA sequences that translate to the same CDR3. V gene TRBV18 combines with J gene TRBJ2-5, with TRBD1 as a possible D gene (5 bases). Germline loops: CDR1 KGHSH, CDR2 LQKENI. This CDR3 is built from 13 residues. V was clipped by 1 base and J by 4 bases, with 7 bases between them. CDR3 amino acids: CASSPRQGETQYF. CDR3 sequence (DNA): TGTGCCAGCTCACCACGGCAGGGAGAGACCCAGTACTTC.

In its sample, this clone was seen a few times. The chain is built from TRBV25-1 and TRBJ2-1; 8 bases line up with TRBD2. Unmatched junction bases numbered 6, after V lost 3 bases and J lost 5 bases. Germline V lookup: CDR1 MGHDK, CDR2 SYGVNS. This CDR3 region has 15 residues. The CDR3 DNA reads TGTGCCAGCAGTGAGCAGGGACTAGGGGACAATGAGCAGTTCTTC. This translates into CASSEQGLGDNEQFF.

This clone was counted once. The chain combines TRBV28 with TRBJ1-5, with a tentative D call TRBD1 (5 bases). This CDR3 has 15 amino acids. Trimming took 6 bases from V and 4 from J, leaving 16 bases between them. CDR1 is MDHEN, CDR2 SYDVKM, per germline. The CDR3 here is CASRESTARNQPQHF. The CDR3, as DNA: TGTGCCAGCAGGGAATCGACAGCCCGTAATCAGCCCCAGCATTTT.

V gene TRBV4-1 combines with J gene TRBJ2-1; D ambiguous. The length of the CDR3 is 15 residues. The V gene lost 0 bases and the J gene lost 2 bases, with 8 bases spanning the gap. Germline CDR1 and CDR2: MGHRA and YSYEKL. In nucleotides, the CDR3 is TGCGCCAGCAGCCAAGAAACCGGTCCCTACAATGAGCAGTTCTTC. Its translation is CASSQETGPYNEQFF.

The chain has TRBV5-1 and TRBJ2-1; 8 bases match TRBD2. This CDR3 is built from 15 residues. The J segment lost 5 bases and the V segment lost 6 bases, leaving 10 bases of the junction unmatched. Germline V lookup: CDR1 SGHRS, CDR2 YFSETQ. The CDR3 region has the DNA TGCGCCAGCACGCGCGGATCGGGGGGGAACAATGAGCAGTTCTTC. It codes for CASTRGSGGNNEQFF.

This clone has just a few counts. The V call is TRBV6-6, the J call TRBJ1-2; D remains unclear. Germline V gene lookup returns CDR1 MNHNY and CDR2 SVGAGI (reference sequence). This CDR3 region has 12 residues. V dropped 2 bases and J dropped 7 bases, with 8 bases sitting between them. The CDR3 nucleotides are TGTGCCAGCAGTTACGGTAGCGGTGGCTACACCTTC. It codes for CASSYGSGGYTF.

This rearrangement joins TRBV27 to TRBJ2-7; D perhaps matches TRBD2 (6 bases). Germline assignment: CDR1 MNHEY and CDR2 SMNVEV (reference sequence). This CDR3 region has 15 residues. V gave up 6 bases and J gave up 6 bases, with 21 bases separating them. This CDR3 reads CASSLEGPQGTEQYF. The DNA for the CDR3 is TGTGCCAGCAGCCTGGAGGGCCCCCAGGGAACCGAGCAGTACTTC.

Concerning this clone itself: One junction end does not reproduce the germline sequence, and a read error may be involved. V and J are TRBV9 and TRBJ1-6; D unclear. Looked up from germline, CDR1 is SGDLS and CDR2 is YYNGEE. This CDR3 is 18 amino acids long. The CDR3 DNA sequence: TGTGCCAGCAGCTCTATGATCACGCTGGGATCCTATAATTTACCCCTCCACTTT. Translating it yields CASSSMITLGSYNLPLHF.

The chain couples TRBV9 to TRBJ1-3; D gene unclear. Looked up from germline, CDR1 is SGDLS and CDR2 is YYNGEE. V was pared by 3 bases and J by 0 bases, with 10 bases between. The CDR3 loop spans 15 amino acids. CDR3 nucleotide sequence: TGTGCCAGCAGCGAAATACGTAGCTCTGGAAACACCATATATTTT. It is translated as CASSEIRSSGNTIYF.

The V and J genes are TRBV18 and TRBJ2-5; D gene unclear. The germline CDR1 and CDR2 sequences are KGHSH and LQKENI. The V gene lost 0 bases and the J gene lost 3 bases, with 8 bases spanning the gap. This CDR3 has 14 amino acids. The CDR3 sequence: CASSPPSKKETQYF. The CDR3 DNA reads TGTGCCAGCTCACCACCCTCGAAGAAAGAGACCCAGTACTTC.

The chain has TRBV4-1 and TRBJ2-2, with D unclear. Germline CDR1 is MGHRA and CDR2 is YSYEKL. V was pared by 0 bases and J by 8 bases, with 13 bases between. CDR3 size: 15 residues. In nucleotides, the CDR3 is TGCGCCAGCAGCCAAGATCGTGGACGGGCGGGGGAGCTGTTTTTT. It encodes CASSQDRGRAGELFF.

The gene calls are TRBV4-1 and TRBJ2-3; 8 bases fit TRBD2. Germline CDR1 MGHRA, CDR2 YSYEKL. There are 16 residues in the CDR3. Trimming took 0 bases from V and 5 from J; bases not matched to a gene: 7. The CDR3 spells CASSQEGRGGLDTQYF. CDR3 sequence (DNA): TGCGCCAGCAGCCAAGAGGGTCGGGGGGGCTTAGATACGCAGTATTTT.

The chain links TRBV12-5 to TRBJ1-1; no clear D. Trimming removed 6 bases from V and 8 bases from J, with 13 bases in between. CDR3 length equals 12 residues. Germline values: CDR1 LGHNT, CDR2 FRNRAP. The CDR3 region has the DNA TGTGCTAGTGGCCCGGACGGACCCGAAGCTTTCTTT. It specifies CASGPDGPEAFF.